Listed below are T cell receptor beta chains from one sample, sequenced in a study of beta chain features in type 1 diabetes. The method was immunoSEQ multiplex PCR; TCRdb's version includes in-frame clones alone and lacks a portion of them. This table has about 340,000 clones, approximately 9.9% appearing once. Specimen: central memory CD4+ T cells from blood. Every receptor here comes from a man aged 25-45 years with type 1 diabetes. Each CDR3 is given with its conserved first and last residue. D genes are given only for firm matches. Not every row has a clone size; where given, it reads once, few, many or a size class.

D gene: .; V gene: TRBV21-1; clone size: .; CDR3 length: 16; J gene: TRBJ2-7; CDR3 DNA: TGTGCCAGCAGCCCCCGGACTGGAAGTCGTCCCTACGAGCAGTACTTC; CDR3 protein: CASSPRTGSRPYEQYF
D gene: .; V gene: TRBV16; clone size: few; CDR3 length: 14; J gene: TRBJ1-2; CDR3 DNA: TGTGCCAGCAGCCAAGGAGGAGGGACCTATGGCTACACCTTC; CDR3 protein: CASSQGGGTYGYTF
D gene: .; V gene: TRBV7-6; clone size: .; CDR3 length: 14; J gene: TRBJ1-4; CDR3 DNA: TGTGCCAGCAGCTTAGGATCCCGGGACCCAGGGCTGTTTTTT; CDR3 protein: CASSLGSRDPGLFF
D gene: .; V gene: TRBV6-5; clone size: .; CDR3 length: 11; J gene: TRBJ2-7; CDR3 DNA: TGTGCCAGCAGTTTACAAGACGAGCAGTACTTC; CDR3 protein: CASSLQDEQYF
D gene: TRBD1; V gene: TRBV7-9; clone size: .; CDR3 length: 18; J gene: TRBJ2-6; CDR3 DNA: TGTGCCAGCAGCCCGGGAGGGACAGGGGTCTCTGGGGCCAACGTCCTGACTTTC; CDR3 protein: CASSPGGTGVSGANVLTF
D gene: TRBD1; V gene: TRBV6-9; clone size: .; CDR3 length: 14; J gene: TRBJ2-2; CDR3 DNA: TGTGCCAGAACCCAGGGGGCGCTGAACGGGGAGCTGTTTTTT; CDR3 protein: CARTQGALNGELFF
D gene: .; V gene: TRBV30; clone size: .; CDR3 length: 15; J gene: TRBJ1-2; CDR3 DNA: TGTGCCTGGAGTGATGACCTTGAAGCTAACTATGGCTACACCTTC; CDR3 protein: CAWSDDLEANYGYTF
D gene: .; V gene: TRBV28; clone size: few; CDR3 length: 12; J gene: TRBJ1-2; CDR3 DNA: TGTGCCAGCAGTTTAAAGGGGTATGGCTACACCTTC; CDR3 protein: CASSLKGYGYTF
D gene: .; V gene: TRBV4-3; clone size: .; CDR3 length: 16; J gene: TRBJ2-1; CDR3 DNA: TGCGCCAGCAGCCAAGAAGTTTGGGGAATCCGCGATGAGCAGTTCTTC; CDR3 protein: CASSQEVWGIRDEQFF
D gene: TRBD1; V gene: TRBV30; clone size: .; CDR3 length: 14; J gene: TRBJ2-7; CDR3 DNA: TGTGCCTGGAGTCCCGGGACAGCCGTGGGAGAGCAGTACTTC; CDR3 protein: CAWSPGTAVGEQYF
D gene: .; V gene: TRBV7-7; clone size: .; CDR3 length: 13; J gene: TRBJ2-1; CDR3 DNA: TGTGCTAGCAGCTTAGTACGAGACAATGAGCAGTTCTTC; CDR3 protein: CASSLVRDNEQFF
D gene: TRBD1; V gene: TRBV7-2; clone size: few; CDR3 length: 15; J gene: TRBJ2-5; CDR3 DNA: TGTGCCAGCAGCTTATCACCGGGACAGGGGGGGACCCAGTACTTC; CDR3 protein: CASSLSPGQGGTQYF
D gene: .; V gene: TRBV7-6; clone size: .; CDR3 length: 14; J gene: TRBJ2-2; CDR3 DNA: TGTGCCAGCAGGAACGGACAGAACACCGGGGAGCTGTTTTTT; CDR3 protein: CASRNGQNTGELFF
D gene: .; V gene: TRBV29-1; clone size: .; CDR3 length: 15; J gene: TRBJ1-5; CDR3 DNA: TGCAGCGTTGAGTTGGTAGGTTATAGCAATCAGCCCCAGCATTTT; CDR3 protein: CSVELVGYSNQPQHF
D gene: TRBD1; V gene: TRBV30; clone size: .; CDR3 length: 16; J gene: TRBJ1-2; CDR3 DNA: TGTGCCTGGAGTGTAGGAGGAATAGGGGGCGTCCATGGCTACACCTTC; CDR3 protein: CAWSVGGIGGVHGYTF
D gene: .; V gene: TRBV2; clone size: .; CDR3 length: 12; J gene: TRBJ2-7; CDR3 DNA: TGTGCCAGCGGGGGGGCGGGCTACGAGCAGTACTTC; CDR3 protein: CASGGAGYEQYF
D gene: .; V gene: TRBV6-1; clone size: few; CDR3 length: 13; J gene: TRBJ1-2; CDR3 DNA: TGTGCCAGCAGGACACAAACTAACTATGGCTACACCTTC; CDR3 protein: CASRTQTNYGYTF
D gene: .; V gene: TRBV30; clone size: .; CDR3 length: 13; J gene: TRBJ1-3; CDR3 DNA: TGTGCCTGGATTTACGGGTCTGGAAACACCATATATTTT; CDR3 protein: CAWIYGSGNTIYF
D gene: .; V gene: TRBV6-6; clone size: .; CDR3 length: 14; J gene: TRBJ2-2; CDR3 DNA: TGTGCCAGTGGCGGGACACTCAACACCGGGGAGCTGTTTTTT; CDR3 protein: CASGGTLNTGELFF
D gene: .; V gene: TRBV7-2; clone size: .; CDR3 length: 15; J gene: TRBJ2-7; CDR3 DNA: TGTGCCAGCAGCTTAGATCGAGGCAGCTCCTACGAGCAGTACTTC; CDR3 protein: CASSLDRGSSYEQYF
D gene: .; V gene: TRBV4-3; clone size: few; CDR3 length: 15; J gene: TRBJ2-1; CDR3 DNA: TGCGCCAGCAGCCAAGATCTGGTCGGAAACAATGAGCAGTTCTTC; CDR3 protein: CASSQDLVGNNEQFF
D gene: TRBD2; V gene: TRBV28; clone size: .; CDR3 length: 14; J gene: TRBJ2-5; CDR3 DNA: TGTGCCAGCAGGCCGGGACTAGGGTTGGAGACCCAGTACTTC; CDR3 protein: CASRPGLGLETQYF
D gene: TRBD1; V gene: TRBV7-2; clone size: .; CDR3 length: 15; J gene: TRBJ1-4; CDR3 DNA: TGTGCCAGCAGCCCAGGGGGCACCGGGTCACTCGGACTGTTTTTT; CDR3 protein: CASSPGGTGSLGLFF
D gene: .; V gene: TRBV6-5; clone size: few; CDR3 length: 16; J gene: TRBJ2-7; CDR3 DNA: TGTGCCAGCAGTTATCGGAGGGCAGGGAGCTCCTACGAGCAGTACTTC; CDR3 protein: CASSYRRAGSSYEQYF
D gene: TRBD1; V gene: TRBV4-3; clone size: .; CDR3 length: 15; J gene: TRBJ1-6; CDR3 DNA: TGCGCCAGCAGCCTACAACAGGGGGGCAATTCACCCCTCCACTTT; CDR3 protein: CASSLQQGGNSPLHF
D gene: TRBD1; V gene: TRBV4-3; clone size: .; CDR3 length: 14; J gene: TRBJ1-2; CDR3 DNA: TGCGCCAGCAGCCTCGGACAGGGGGACTATGGCTACACCTTC; CDR3 protein: CASSLGQGDYGYTF
D gene: .; V gene: TRBV27; clone size: few; CDR3 length: 19; J gene: TRBJ1-2; CDR3 DNA: TGTGCCAGCAGTTTATCGGGGAACAGGGAAGGAGTGTCCATTTATGGCTACACCTTC; CDR3 protein: CASSLSGNREGVSIYGYTF
D gene: TRBD1; V gene: TRBV7-2; clone size: few; CDR3 length: 14; J gene: TRBJ1-1; CDR3 DNA: TGTGCCAGCAGTCTCAGGGGGGAATGGGCTGAAGCTTTCTTT; CDR3 protein: CASSLRGEWAEAFF
D gene: .; V gene: TRBV2; clone size: few; CDR3 length: 15; J gene: TRBJ2-5; CDR3 DNA: TGTGCCAGCAGTGTCGAGAGCACCGGCCAAGAGACCCAGTACTTC; CDR3 protein: CASSVESTGQETQYF
D gene: .; V gene: TRBV4-3; clone size: .; CDR3 length: 15; J gene: TRBJ2-1; CDR3 DNA: TGCGCCAGCAGCCAAGCAGGGTTGGGCTACAATGAGCAGTTCTTC; CDR3 protein: CASSQAGLGYNEQFF
D gene: .; V gene: TRBV5-4; clone size: few; CDR3 length: 14; J gene: TRBJ1-6; CDR3 DNA: TGTGCCAGCAGCTTGGCCACTGATAATTCACCCCTCCACTTT; CDR3 protein: CASSLATDNSPLHF
D gene: TRBD2; V gene: TRBV7-6; clone size: .; CDR3 length: 16; J gene: TRBJ2-7; CDR3 DNA: TGTGCCAGCAGCTTGACTAGCGGGGGGGCCGCTACCGAGCAGTACTTC; CDR3 protein: CASSLTSGGAATEQYF